The 25 T cell receptor beta chains below all came from one sample that was sequenced in a study of blood T cell repertoires in COVID-19 (dated by TCRdb to about 2020). The library was prepared using the immunoSEQ multiplex PCR assay. Here the immuneACCESS table is served through TCRdb, limited to in-frame sequences with V and J called. Missing clones are a known gap in these copies; in checked studies unresolved V genes cover under half, and the rest lacks a known reason. This sample lists 85,000 to 110,000 clones; 88% were detected once. The top ten hold about 3.2% of the sample. Sequencing was performed on peripheral blood. The receptors come from a human donor in a cohort sampled during active COVID-19.

The chain carries TRBV2 and TRBJ2-5; TRBD2 aligns across 7 bases. V lost 6 bases, J lost 5 bases, and 9 bases stayed unmatched. CDR3 length: 14 amino acids. In germline, CDR1 is SNHLY, CDR2 FYNNEI. In DNA form, the CDR3 reads TGTGCCAGCAGGTTGAGACTAGCCGGGGAGACCCAGTACTTC. Translation: CASRLRLAGETQYF.

The V call is TRBV7-6, the J call TRBJ2-1, with D possibly matching TRBD1 (5 bases). V dropped 5 bases and J dropped 10 bases, with 15 bases sitting between them. Germline loops: CDR1 SGHVS, CDR2 FNYEAQ. The CDR3 has 13 residues. The CDR3 DNA reads TGTGCCAGCAGCCTGGACACGGGTTCGGAGCAGTTCTTC. Translated: CASSLDTGSEQFF.

The chain combines TRBV11-2 with TRBJ1-4, with 7 bases identical to TRBD1. The CDR3 totals 17 residues. Germline CDR1 and CDR2: SGHAT and FQNNGV. Trimming took 4 bases from V and 7 from J; bases not matched to a gene: 15. CDR3 DNA: TGTGCCAGCAGCTCGGGACAGATTTTACCCCTCCGTGAAAAACTGTTTTTT. Protein product: CASSSGQILPLREKLFF.

CDR3 loop: CASSEWRVQYEQYF. CDR3 in DNA: TGTGCCAGCAGTGAATGGAGGGTCCAGTACGAGCAGTACTTC. The rearrangement links TRBV25-1 to TRBJ2-7; D is possibly TRBD2 (6 bases). Deletions cut 1 base from V and 4 bases from J, with 11 bases between. CDR1 MGHDK and CDR2 SYGVNS come from the germline V gene. This CDR3 has 14 residues.

The chain uses TRBV6-2 or TRBV6-3 and TRBJ2-5; TRBD2 aligns across 12 bases. The V gene end was trimmed by 2 bases and the J gene end by 4 bases; junction bases not matched to a gene: 8. Per the germline V gene, CDR1 is MNHEY and CDR2 is SVGEGT. The CDR3 has 17 residues. CDR3 sequence: CASSYEPSGRARETQYF. CDR3 nucleotide sequence: TGTGCCAGCAGTTACGAACCTAGCGGGAGGGCCAGAGAGACCCAGTACTTC.

V usage is TRBV6-4 and J usage is TRBJ2-1, with TRBD2 matching over 13 bases. This CDR3 spans 15 amino acids. Germline V gene sequence: CDR1 MRHNA, CDR2 SNTAGT. The V and J ends lost 5 bases and 7 bases, in that order; junction bases with no gene match: 5. The CDR3 DNA follows: TGTGCCAGCAGTCAACTAGCGGGAGGGCCGAATGAGCAGTTCTTC. It yields the protein CASSQLAGGPNEQFF.

The CDR3 is CASSLSTSSGNTIYF. In DNA, the CDR3 is TGTGCCAGCAGTTTAAGTACAAGCTCTGGAAACACCATATATTTT. The chain carries TRBV27 and TRBJ1-3; D uncertain. The V gene's germline CDR1 is MNHEY and CDR2 SMNVEV (reference sequence). The V gene lost 2 bases and the J gene lost 0 bases, with 8 bases spanning the gap. The CDR3 is made up of 15 amino acids.

The CDR3: CASLGFWHAGTEAFF. The CDR3, as DNA: TGTGCCAGCCTTGGGTTTTGGCACGCAGGCACTGAAGCTTTCTTT. This sequence joins TRBV27 and TRBJ1-1; D is unclear. The CDR3 length is 15 residues. Trimming removed 8 bases at V and 4 bases at J, with 20 bases between. In germline, CDR1 is MNHEY, CDR2 SMNVEV (reference sequence).

The V call is TRBV18, the J call TRBJ2-5; TRBD1 agrees at 7 bases. Germline values: CDR1 KGHSH, CDR2 LQKENI. Losses at the gene ends were 3 bases for V and 1 base for J; bases not matched to a gene: 5. CDR3 length: 15 residues. The CDR3 spells CASSPTGTAQETQYF. In DNA, the CDR3 is TGTGCCAGCTCACCTACAGGGACAGCCCAAGAGACCCAGTACTTC.

CDR3 in amino acids: CASSPPTGVWETQYF. The CDR3 nucleotides read TGTGCCAGCTCACCTCCCACAGGGGTGTGGGAGACCCAGTACTTC. This chain joins TRBV18 and TRBJ2-5; 7 positions agree with TRBD1. V lost 3 bases to trimming and J lost 5 bases; unmatched junction nucleotides: 9. The CDR3 consists of 15 residues. The germline V gene encodes CDR1 KGHSH and CDR2 LQKENI.

This clone showed up just once. The V gene is TRBV11-2, the J gene TRBJ1-6, with 7 nucleotides matching TRBD1. Germline CDR1 SGHAT, CDR2 FQNNGV. J was trimmed by 12 bases and V by 5 bases; bases with no gene match: 16. The CDR3 length is 16 residues. The DNA for the CDR3 is TGTGCCAGCAGCCATGCACTGGGACAGAAAGCGAAACCCCTCCACTTT. Residues: CASSHALGQKAKPLHF.

Here the CDR3 DNA reads TGTGCCATCCCACGACTAGCGGGGGAGCGGGCCCCTGGAACCAAAAACATTCAGTACTTC. It codes for CAIPRLAGERAPGTKNIQYF. This chain uses TRBV10-3 with TRBJ2-4; TRBD2 matches 12 bases. Per germline, CDR1 ENHRY and CDR2 SYGVKD. J was trimmed by 2 bases and V by 8 bases; bases with no gene match: 19. The CDR3 has 20 amino acids.

The V and J genes are TRBV30 and TRBJ1-2; D is ambiguous. Germline V gene sequence: CDR1 GTSNPN, CDR2 SVGIG (reference sequence). The CDR3 has 15 residues. V was clipped by 0 bases and J by 6 bases, with 17 bases between them. Written as DNA, the CDR3 is TGTGCCTGGAGTGTACTCCCGGTGGTCACTAATGGCTACACCTTC. Translating it yields CAWSVLPVVTNGYTF.

The chain employs TRBV29-1 and TRBJ2-7; TRBD1 aligns across 7 bases. The germline V gene encodes CDR1 SQVTM and CDR2 ANQGSEA. After removal of 4 bases from V and 2 bases from J, the junction contained 5 bases not matched to a gene. CDR3 length equals 13 residues. CDR3 in amino acids: CSVVTGQTYEQYF. CDR3 bases: TGCAGCGTTGTCACGGGACAGACCTACGAGCAGTACTTC.

The CDR3 is CASSPGQGTEAFF. The CDR3 nucleotides read TGCGCCAGCAGCCCAGGACAGGGTACTGAAGCTTTCTTT. The chain has TRBV5-1 and TRBJ1-1, with 8 bases matching TRBD1. This CDR3 is built from 13 residues. The junction had 4 bases not matched to a gene; V was cut back by 4 bases and J by 5 bases. The germline CDR1 and CDR2 sequences are SGHRS and YFSETQ.

J is TRBJ2-7 and V is TRBV7-9, with TRBD2 identical over 7 bases. Unmatched junction bases numbered 13, after V lost 5 bases and J lost 6 bases. The germline gives CDR1 SEHNR, CDR2 FQNEAQ (reference sequence). This CDR3 is built from 15 residues. CDR3 loop: CASSRLPSGVSEQYF. The CDR3 DNA reads TGTGCCAGCAGCCGCCTACCCAGCGGGGTTAGCGAGCAGTACTTC. The full variable domain, in which reference TRBV7-9 and TRBJ2-7 provide the parts outside the CDR3, is DTGVSQNPRHKITKRGQNVTFRCDPISEHNRLYWYRQTLGQGPEFLTYFQNEAQLEKSRLLSDRFSAERPKGSFSTLEIQRTEQGDSAMYLCASSRLPSGVSEQYFGPGTRLTVT.

To note about this clone: Other DNA sequences in this specimen translate into the identical CDR3. J is TRBJ2-1 and V is TRBV5-1; a possible D gene is TRBD2 (5 bases). The CDR3 sequence is 16 residues long. Looked up from germline, CDR1 is SGHRS and CDR2 is YFSETQ. With 2 bases removed from V and 0 bases from J, the gap between germline ends came to 12 bases. DNA of the CDR3: TGCGCCAGCAGCTTAGGAGCTGGGAGCTCCTACAATGAGCAGTTCTTC. Translated: CASSLGAGSSYNEQFF.

The chain is built from TRBV4-3 and TRBJ2-7; 12 nucleotides agree with TRBD2. With V trimmed by 1 base and J by 6 bases, 4 bases remained unmatched. The CDR3 has 15 residues. In germline, CDR1 is LGHNA, CDR2 YSLEER. The DNA for the CDR3 is TGCGCCAGCAGCCAAGGGACTAGCGGGATCGGCGAGCAGTACTTC. Translated: CASSQGTSGIGEQYF.

This clone was seen a single time. This sequence joins TRBV4-1 and TRBJ1-4; 11 bases line up with TRBD1. V dropped 1 base and J dropped 7; count of bases not matched to a gene: 14. Germline V lookup: CDR1 MGHRA, CDR2 YSYEKL. The length of the CDR3 is 19 residues. In DNA form, the CDR3 reads TGCGCCAGCAGCCAAGTGTGGGGACAGGGGGGAATTTCGGGTGAAAAACTGTTTTTT. Encoded protein: CASSQVWGQGGISGEKLFF.

J is TRBJ1-6 and V is TRBV19, with 7 bases lining up with TRBD1. CDR1 LNHDA and CDR2 SQIVND come from the germline V gene (reference sequence). This CDR3 contains 14 residues. J was trimmed by 6 bases and V by 3 bases; bases with no gene match: 2. The DNA for the CDR3 is TGTGCCAGTAGTATGGAGGGGGCTAATTCACCCCTCCACTTT. Amino acids: CASSMEGANSPLHF.

This clone appeared a few times. V and J are TRBV12-5 and TRBJ2-3, with D hard to call. There are 12 residues in the CDR3. The V end lost 3 bases, the J end lost 1 base, and 2 bases lay between the germline ends. The V gene's germline CDR1 is LGHNT and CDR2 FRNRAP. The CDR3 spells CASGFGTDTQYF. For the CDR3, the DNA is TGTGCTAGTGGTTTCGGCACAGATACGCAGTATTTT.

The chain recombines TRBV6-5 with TRBJ1-1; TRBD1 is a possible D gene (5 bases). The germline V and J ends were trimmed by 0 bases and 5 bases, with 13 bases remaining between them. CDR3 size: 15 residues. CDR1 and CDR2 from the germline V gene are MNHEY and SVGAGI. The CDR3 DNA reads as TGTGCCAGCAGTTACTCAGGAGGGGTAAGGACTGAAGCTTTCTTT. This translates into CASSYSGGVRTEAFF.

V is TRBV5-1 and J is TRBJ2-7; D is ambiguous. Germline loops: CDR1 SGHRS, CDR2 YFSETQ. V lost 0 bases, J lost 3 bases, and 10 bases lay in between. The CDR3 covers 14 residues. CDR3 nucleotides: TGCGCCAGCAGCTTGGTGGCAGGAAACTACGAGCAGTACTTC. Encoded protein: CASSLVAGNYEQYF.

This clone was observed a few times. This sequence joins TRBV4-2 and TRBJ2-2; a weak D match, TRBD2 (6 bases). There are 16 residues in the CDR3. Trimming removed 1 base from V and 4 bases from J, with 13 bases in between. Germline CDR1 is LGHNA and CDR2 is YNFKEQ. CDR3 DNA sequence: TGTGCCAGCAGCCAAGTTGACGGAGGGAGCACCGGGGAGCTGTTTTTT. This translates into CASSQVDGGSTGELFF.

V usage is TRBV20-1 and J usage is TRBJ2-7; 10 positions agree with TRBD2. Germline-derived CDR1 and CDR2 are DFQATT and SNEGSKA (reference sequence). The V segment lost 3 bases and the J segment 5 bases; nucleotides outside the gene matches: 13. This CDR3 is built from 16 residues. The CDR3, as DNA: TGCAGTGCTAGTATCTCTCGGGCTAGCGGGAGCCACGAGCAGTACTTC. Translated: CSASISRASGSHEQYF.